This section outlines one T cell receptor beta chain sequence together with its context. The antigen is undetermined. The CDR3 is 13 amino acids. Per germline, CDR1 SGHKS and CDR2 YYEKEE (reference sequence). V lost 1 base to trimming and J lost 6 bases, with 8 bases between them. TCRdb redid the calling of the reads with MiXCR, one entry per CDR3 protein. The sample includes around 430,000 distinct CDR3 sequences, 42% of them seen just once. This sample is part of a study of T cell repertoires in cytomegalovirus infection. Study information: Recently described HLA-C-restricted plus well-studied HLA-B-restricted CMV epitopes were used. Public TCR beta signatures indicated both CMV infection and matching HLA type.

Study-level results: In two of eight donors, the top clonotype was HLA-C-restricted CMV-specific.

The sequencing used cultured PBMCs, collected from culture after CMV antigen stimulation. The rearrangement uses TRBV5-5 and TRBJ1-5; D unresolved. The clonotype was recovered from a human donor in good health (CMV status not recorded). Some clones in this sample may be carry-over from other donors' samples. As DNA, the CDR3 is TGTGCCAGCAGCTTGTACCCTGGTCAGCCCCAGCATTTT. This translates into CASSLYPGQPQHF.